The TCR beta chain described here comes from a study of blood T cell repertoires in COVID-19 (dated by TCRdb to between 2020 and 2021). About the investigation overall: Samples from collaborators originated in the United States, Italy and Spain and spanned both the acute and convalescent phases of COVID-19. Deeply sampled blood TCRbeta repertoires from subjects exposed to, actively infected with, or recovered from COVID-19 were included in the dataset. Nearly every sample came with metadata listing a de-identified subject ID, COVID-19 status, age in years and sex. Where HLA class I and class II types were available, the types were taken from metadata supplied by the sample provider, not from assay-based typing. The samples were drawn from the first 160 participants of the ongoing ImmuneRACE study and from 950 to 1,500 subjects provided by 6 global collaborators. The repertoires were released in a freely available public database intended as a resource for research on the immune response to SARS-CoV-2. The material from the prospective study consisted of cDNA or gDNA derived from T cells, B-cell-depleted T cells, or PBMCs. What the research found in general, with its limitations: The quantity of clinical and demographic metadata differed by source and by participant and was supplied without curation.

Points on this clone: What this receptor recognizes is not known. There are no base qualities to consult, and no much larger clone falls within one base.

TCRbeta CDR3 regions were amplified from genomic DNA using the immunoSEQ Assay, a bias-controlled multiplex PCR. Regarding the original processing steps: The number of nucleated cells in each sample was estimated by amplification of reference gene primers within the assay. Sequence reads were collapsed and filtered to measure the absolute abundance of every unique TCRbeta CDR3 rearrangement. For each sample, productive Simpson clonality was calculated as the square root of Simpson's diversity index across productive rearrangements. TCRdb retrieved this table from immuneACCESS and kept in-frame rearrangements only. Not all clones are present; in checked studies, unresolved V genes account for under half, and no reason is known for the remainder. Clonal size and the V and J genes are those of that table, whereas D and trimming came from the DNA. The sample table lists 250,000 to 300,000 clones, just under 90% of them with a count of one. 1.9% of the sample is held by the ten biggest clonotypes.

In the prospective study, participants were about 18 to 95 years old, resided in 24 geographic areas of the United States, and were enrolled through a virtual design. Cohort assignment in the prospective study relied on participant-reported clinical history from a screening survey and a study questionnaire. Recovered participants in ImmuneRACE Cohort 3 were defined by two consecutive negative NP/OP PCR tests, clearance by a healthcare professional, or resolution of symptoms. Each participant in the prospective study had whole blood, serum and a nasopharyngeal or oropharyngeal swab collected by mobile phlebotomists. Participants in the prospective study had the option to provide additional blood draws and questionnaires over an approximately 2-month period. Before DNA extraction, prospective study blood samples were shipped either frozen or at room temperature. The sequencing input was PBMCs or T cells enriched from blood (not recorded which). The receptor was isolated from a woman aged 60-75 years who had recovered from COVID-19.

The DNA sequence is as follows: TGTGCCAGCAGCTTAGATCTGGCGGCGCGCAATGGCTACACCTTC. It is translated as CASSLDLAARNGYTF. The sequence joins TRBV11-3 to TRBJ1-2; the D gene remains uncertain. The germline V gene specifies SGHNT as CDR1 and YENEEA as CDR2. V loses 0 bases of germline sequence and J loses 6 bases, and the interval between the two ends is 14 bases. The CDR3 starts with the cysteine, ends with the phenylalanine, and has 15 residues. Only CDR3 DNA remains: 45 bases, in frame from the first base.